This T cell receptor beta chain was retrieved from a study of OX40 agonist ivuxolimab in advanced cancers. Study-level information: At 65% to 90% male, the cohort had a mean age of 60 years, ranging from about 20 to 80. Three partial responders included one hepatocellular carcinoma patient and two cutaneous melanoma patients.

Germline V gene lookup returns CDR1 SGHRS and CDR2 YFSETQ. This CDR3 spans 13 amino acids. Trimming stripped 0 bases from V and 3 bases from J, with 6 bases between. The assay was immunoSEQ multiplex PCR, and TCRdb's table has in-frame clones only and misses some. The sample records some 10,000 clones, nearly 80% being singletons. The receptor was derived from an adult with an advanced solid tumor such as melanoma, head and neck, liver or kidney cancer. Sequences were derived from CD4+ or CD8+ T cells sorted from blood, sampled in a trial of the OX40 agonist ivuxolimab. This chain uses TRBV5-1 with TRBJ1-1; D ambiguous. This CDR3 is CASSLDGHTEAFF. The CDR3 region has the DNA TGCGCCAGCAGCTTGGATGGGCACACTGAAGCTTTCTTT.